This T cell receptor beta chain originates from a study of T-cell reconstitution after alpha-beta-depleted transplantation in children. J was trimmed by 5 bases and V by 5 bases; bases with no gene match: 6. Germline assignment: CDR1 SEHNR and CDR2 FQNEAQ (reference sequence). The CDR3 length is 14 residues. A library of TCRbeta sequences, prepared with unique molecular identifiers, was generated. TCRdb processed the PCR reads anew with MiXCR; each CDR3 protein has one entry. The data contain a few hundred thousand distinct CDR3 sequences, around 9.9% of them seen just once; the ten biggest clones take up roughly 5%.

The V and J genes are TRBV7-9 and TRBJ1-1, with TRBD1 matching over 9 bases. The source of this sequence is a human donor who donated a stem cell graft to a child with acute myeloid leukemia. The material was PBMCs from the stem cell graft donor, obtained from the stem cell graft. For the CDR3, the DNA is TGTGCCAGCAGCGTAACAGGGGGCGGGACTGAAGCTTTCTTT. This gives the protein CASSVTGGGTEAFF.